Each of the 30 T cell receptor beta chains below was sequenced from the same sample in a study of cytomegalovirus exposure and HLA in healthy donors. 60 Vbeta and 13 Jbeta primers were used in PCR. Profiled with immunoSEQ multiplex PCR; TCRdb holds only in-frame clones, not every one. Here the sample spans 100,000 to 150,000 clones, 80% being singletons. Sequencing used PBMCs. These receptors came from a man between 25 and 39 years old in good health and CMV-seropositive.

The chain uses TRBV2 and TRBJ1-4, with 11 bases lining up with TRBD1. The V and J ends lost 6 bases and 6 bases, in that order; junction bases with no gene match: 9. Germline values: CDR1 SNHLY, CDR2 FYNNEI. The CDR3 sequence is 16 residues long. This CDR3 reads CASSGRTGGIYEKLFF. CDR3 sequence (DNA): TGTGCCAGCAGCGGCCGGACAGGGGGCATATATGAAAAACTGTTTTTT.

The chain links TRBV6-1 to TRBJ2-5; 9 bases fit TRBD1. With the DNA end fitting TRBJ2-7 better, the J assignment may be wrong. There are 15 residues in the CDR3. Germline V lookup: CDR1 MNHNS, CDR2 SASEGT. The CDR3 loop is CASSEWDRVDYEQYF. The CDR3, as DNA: TGTGCCAGCAGTGAATGGGACAGGGTGGACTACGAGCAGTACTTC.

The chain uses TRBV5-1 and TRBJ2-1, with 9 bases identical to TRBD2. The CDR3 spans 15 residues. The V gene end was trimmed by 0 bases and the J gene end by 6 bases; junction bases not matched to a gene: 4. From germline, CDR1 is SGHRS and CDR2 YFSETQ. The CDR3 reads CASSLGLAVTNEQFF. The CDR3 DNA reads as TGCGCCAGCAGCTTGGGACTAGCGGTTACCAATGAGCAGTTCTTC.

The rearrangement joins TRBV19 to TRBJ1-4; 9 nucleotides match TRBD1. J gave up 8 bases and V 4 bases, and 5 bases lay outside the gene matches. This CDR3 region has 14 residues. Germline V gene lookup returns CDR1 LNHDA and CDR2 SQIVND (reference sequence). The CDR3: CASSRTGDGEKLFF. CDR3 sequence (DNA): TGTGCCAGTAGTAGGACAGGGGACGGCGAAAAACTGTTTTTT.

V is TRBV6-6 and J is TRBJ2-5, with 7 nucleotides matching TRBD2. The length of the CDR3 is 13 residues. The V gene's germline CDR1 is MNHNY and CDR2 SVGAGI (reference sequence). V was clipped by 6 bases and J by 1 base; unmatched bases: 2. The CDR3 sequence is CASRGGGQETQYF. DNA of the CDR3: TGTGCCAGCAGGGGCGGGGGCCAAGAGACCCAGTACTTC.

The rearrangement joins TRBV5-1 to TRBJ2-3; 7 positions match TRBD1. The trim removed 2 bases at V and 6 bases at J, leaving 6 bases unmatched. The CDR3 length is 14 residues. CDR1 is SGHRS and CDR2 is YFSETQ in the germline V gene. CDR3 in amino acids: CASSFYRGWDTQYF. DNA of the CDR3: TGCGCCAGCAGCTTCTACAGGGGCTGGGATACGCAGTATTTT.

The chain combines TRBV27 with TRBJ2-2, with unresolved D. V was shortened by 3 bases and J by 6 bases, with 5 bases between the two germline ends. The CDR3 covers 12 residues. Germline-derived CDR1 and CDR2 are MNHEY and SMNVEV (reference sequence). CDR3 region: CASSLRSGELFF. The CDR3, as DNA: TGTGCCAGCAGTTTGCGGTCCGGGGAGCTGTTTTTT.

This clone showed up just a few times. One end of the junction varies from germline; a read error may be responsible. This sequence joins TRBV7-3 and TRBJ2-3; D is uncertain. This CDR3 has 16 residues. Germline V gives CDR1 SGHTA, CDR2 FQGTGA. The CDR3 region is CSSSLTHGFGTDTQYF. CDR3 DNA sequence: TGTTCCAGCAGCTTAACACACGGTTTCGGGACAGATACGCAGTATTTT.

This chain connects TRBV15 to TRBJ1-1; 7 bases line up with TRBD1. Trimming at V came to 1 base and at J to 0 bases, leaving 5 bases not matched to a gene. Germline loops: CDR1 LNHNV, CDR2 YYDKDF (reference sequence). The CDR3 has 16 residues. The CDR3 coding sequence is TGTGCCACCAGCAGAGTCAGACAGGGCGTGAACACTGAAGCTTTCTTT. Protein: CATSRVRQGVNTEAFF. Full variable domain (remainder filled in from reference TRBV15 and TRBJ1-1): DAMVIQNPRYQVTQFGKPVTLSCSQTLNHNVMYWYQQKSSQAPKLLFHYYDKDFNNEADTPDNFQSRRPNTSFCFLDIRSPGLGDTAMYLCATSRVRQGVNTEAFFGQGTRLTVV.

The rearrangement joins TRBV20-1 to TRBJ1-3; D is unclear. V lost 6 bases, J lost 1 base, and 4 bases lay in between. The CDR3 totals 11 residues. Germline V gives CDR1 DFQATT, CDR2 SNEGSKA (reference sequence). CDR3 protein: CSALSGNTIYF. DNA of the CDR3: TGCAGTGCCCTATCTGGAAACACCATATATTTT.

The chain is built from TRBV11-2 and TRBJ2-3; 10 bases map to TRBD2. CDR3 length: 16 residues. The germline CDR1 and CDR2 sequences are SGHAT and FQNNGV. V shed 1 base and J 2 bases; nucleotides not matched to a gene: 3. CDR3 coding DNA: TGTGCCAGCAGCTTAGGTAGCGGGGGGCTCACAGATACGCAGTATTTT. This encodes CASSLGSGGLTDTQYF.

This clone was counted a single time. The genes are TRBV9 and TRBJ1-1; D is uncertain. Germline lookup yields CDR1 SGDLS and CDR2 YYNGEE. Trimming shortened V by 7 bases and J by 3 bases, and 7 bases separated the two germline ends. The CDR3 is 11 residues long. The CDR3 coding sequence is TGTGCCAGCCGAATAGACACTGAAGCTTTCTTT. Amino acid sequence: CASRIDTEAFF.

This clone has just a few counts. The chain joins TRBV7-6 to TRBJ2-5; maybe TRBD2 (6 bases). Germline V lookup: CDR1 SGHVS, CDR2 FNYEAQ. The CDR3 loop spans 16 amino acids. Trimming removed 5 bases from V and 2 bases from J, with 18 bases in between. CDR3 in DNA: TGTGCCAGCAGCCCCGGGATTAGCGGAGCACAAGAGACCCAGTACTTC. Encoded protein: CASSPGISGAQETQYF.

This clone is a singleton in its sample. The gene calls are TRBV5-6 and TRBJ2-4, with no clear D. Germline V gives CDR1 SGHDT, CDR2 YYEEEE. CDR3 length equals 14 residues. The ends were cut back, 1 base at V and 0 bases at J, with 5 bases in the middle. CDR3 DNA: TGTGCCAGCAGCTTGACATTAGCCAAAAACATTCAGTACTTC. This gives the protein CASSLTLAKNIQYF.

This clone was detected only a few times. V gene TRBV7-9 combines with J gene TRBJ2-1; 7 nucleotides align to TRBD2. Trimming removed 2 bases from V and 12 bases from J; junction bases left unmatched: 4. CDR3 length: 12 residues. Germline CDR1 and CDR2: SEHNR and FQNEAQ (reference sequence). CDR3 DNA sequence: TGTGCCAGCAGCTTAAGCGGGGATCTGCAGTTCTTC. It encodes CASSLSGDLQFF. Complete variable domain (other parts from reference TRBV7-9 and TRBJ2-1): DTGVSQNPRHKITKRGQNVTFRCDPISEHNRLYWYRQTLGQGPEFLTYFQNEAQLEKSRLLSDRFSAERPKGSFSTLEIQRTEQGDSAMYLCASSLSGDLQFFGPGTRLTVL.

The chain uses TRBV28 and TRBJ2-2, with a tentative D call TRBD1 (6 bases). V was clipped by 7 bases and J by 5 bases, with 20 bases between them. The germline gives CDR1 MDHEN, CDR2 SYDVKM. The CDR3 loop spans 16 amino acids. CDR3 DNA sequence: TGTGCCAGCACCCCACCACAACAGGGTAGGACCGGGGAGCTGTTTTTT. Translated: CASTPPQQGRTGELFF.

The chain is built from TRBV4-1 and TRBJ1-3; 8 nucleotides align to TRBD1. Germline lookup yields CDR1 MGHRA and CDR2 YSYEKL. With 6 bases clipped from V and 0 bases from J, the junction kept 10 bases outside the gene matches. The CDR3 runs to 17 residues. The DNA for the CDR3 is TGCGCCAGCAGTCGACAGGGGCTAACCCTCTCTGGAAACACCATATATTTT. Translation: CASSRQGLTLSGNTIYF.

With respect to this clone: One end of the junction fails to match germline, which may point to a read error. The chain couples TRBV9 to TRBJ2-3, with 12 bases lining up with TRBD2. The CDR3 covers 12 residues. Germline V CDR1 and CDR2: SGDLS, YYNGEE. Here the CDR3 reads CASSTTSGGMDF. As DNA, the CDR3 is TGTGCCAGCAGCACGACTAGCGGGGGTATGGATTTT.

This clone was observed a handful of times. The CDR3 coding sequence is TGTGCCAGCAGTTACTCGTACTCTGGAAACACCATATATTTT. This gives the protein CASSYSYSGNTIYF. J is TRBJ1-3 and V is TRBV6-5; no firm D call. Germline CDR1 and CDR2: MNHEY and SVGAGI. Trimming shortened V by 0 bases and J by 0 bases, and 3 bases separated the two germline ends. The CDR3 is 14 residues long.

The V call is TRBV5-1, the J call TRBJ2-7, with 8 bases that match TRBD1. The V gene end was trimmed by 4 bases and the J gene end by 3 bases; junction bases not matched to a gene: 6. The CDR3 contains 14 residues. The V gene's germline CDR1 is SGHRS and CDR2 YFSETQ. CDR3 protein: CASSPETGDYEQYF. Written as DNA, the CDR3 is TGCGCCAGCAGCCCGGAGACAGGGGACTACGAGCAGTACTTC.

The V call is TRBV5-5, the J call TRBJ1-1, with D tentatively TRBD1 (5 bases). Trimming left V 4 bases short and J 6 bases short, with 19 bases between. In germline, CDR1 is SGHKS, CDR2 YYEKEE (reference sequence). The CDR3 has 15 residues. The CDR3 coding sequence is TGTGCCAGCAGCCGTACGGAAGGGGTAGGGCCTGAAGCTTTCTTT. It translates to CASSRTEGVGPEAFF.

CDR3 loop: CASSYYRGSYNEQFF. CDR3 DNA: TGTGCCAGCAGTTACTACAGGGGTTCCTACAATGAGCAGTTCTTC. V gene TRBV6-5 combines with J gene TRBJ2-1; 7 nucleotides agree with TRBD1. The germline V gene has CDR1 MNHEY and CDR2 SVGAGI. With V trimmed by 1 base and J by 1 base, 1 base remained unmatched. The CDR3 length is 15 residues.

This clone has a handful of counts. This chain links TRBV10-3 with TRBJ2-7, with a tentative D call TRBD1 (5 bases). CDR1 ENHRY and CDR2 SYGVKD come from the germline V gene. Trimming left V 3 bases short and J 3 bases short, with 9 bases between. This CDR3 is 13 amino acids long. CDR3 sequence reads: CAISDREDYEQYF. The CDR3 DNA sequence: TGTGCCATCAGTGACAGGGAAGACTACGAGCAGTACTTC.

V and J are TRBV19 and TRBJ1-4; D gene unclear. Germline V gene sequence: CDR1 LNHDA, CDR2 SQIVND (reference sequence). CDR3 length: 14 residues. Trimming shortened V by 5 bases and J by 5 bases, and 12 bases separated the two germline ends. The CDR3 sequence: CASSSGNLNEKLFF. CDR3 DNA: TGTGCCAGTAGTTCAGGAAACCTGAATGAAAAACTGTTTTTT.

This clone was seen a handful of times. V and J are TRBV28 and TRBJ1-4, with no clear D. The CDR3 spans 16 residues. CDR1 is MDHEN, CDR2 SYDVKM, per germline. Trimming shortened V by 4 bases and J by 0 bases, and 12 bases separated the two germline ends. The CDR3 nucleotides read TGTGCCAGCAGTTCCCCCGGCGGAACAACTAATGAAAAACTGTTTTTT. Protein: CASSSPGGTTNEKLFF.

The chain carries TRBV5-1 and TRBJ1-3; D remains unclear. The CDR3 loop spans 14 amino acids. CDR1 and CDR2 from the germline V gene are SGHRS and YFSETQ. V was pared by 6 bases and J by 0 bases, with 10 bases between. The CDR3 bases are TGCGCCAGCACTCCTGGGAGCTCTGGAAACACCATATATTTT. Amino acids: CASTPGSSGNTIYF.

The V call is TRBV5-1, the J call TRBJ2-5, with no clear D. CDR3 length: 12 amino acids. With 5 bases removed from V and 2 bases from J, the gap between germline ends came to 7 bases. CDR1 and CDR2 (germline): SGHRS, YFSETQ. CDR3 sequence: CASREAQETQYF. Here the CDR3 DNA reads TGCGCCAGCAGAGAGGCTCAAGAGACCCAGTACTTC.

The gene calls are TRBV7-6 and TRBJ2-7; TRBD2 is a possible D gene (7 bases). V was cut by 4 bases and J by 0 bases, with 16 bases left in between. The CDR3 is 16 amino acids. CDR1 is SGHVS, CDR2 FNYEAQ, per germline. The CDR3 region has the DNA TGTGCCAGCAGCTGGGGGGGCAGTCTGGGCTCCTACGAGCAGTACTTC. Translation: CASSWGGSLGSYEQYF.

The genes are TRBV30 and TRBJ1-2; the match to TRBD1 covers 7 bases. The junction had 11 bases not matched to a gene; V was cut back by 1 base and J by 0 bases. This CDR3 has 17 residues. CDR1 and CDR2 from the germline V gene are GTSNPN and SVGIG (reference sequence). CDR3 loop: CAWSGQQGTPTNYGYTF. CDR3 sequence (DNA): TGTGCCTGGAGTGGCCAACAGGGGACACCTACTAACTATGGCTACACCTTC.

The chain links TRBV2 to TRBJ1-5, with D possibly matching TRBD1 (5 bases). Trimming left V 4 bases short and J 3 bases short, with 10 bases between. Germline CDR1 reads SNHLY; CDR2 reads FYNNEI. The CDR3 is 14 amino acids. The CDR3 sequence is CASSGGTFNQPQHF. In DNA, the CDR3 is TGTGCCAGCAGTGGCGGGACGTTCAATCAGCCCCAGCATTTT.